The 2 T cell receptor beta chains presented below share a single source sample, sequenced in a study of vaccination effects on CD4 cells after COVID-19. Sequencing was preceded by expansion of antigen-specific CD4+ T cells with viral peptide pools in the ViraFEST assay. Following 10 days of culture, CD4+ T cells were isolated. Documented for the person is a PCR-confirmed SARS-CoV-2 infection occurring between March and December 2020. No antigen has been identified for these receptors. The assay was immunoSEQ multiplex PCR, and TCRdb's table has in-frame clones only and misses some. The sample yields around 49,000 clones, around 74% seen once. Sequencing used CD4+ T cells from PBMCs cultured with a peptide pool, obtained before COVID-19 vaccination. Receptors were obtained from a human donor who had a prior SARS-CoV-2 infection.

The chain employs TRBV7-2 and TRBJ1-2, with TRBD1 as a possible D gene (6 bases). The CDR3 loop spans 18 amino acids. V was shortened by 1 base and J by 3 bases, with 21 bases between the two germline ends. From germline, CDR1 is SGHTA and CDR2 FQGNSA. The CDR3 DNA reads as TGTGCCAGCAGCTTAGGGATTTTAAGGGGGGACATAGACTATGGCTACACCTTC. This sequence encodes CASSLGILRGDIDYGYTF.

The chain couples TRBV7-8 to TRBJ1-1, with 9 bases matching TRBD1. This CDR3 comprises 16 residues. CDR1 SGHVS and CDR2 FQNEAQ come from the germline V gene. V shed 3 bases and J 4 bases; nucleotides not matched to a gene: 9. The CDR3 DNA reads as TGTGCCAGCAGCTTGGGGGGGACAGGGAGGGCCACTGAAGCTTTCTTT. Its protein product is CASSLGGTGRATEAFF.